These 19 T cell receptor beta chains originate from one sample sequenced in a study of CXCR3-negative and CXCR3-positive naive CD8 T cells. Libraries were UMI-labeled 5' RACE TRB cDNA. Reprocessing the 5' RACE reads, TCRdb reports a single entry for every CDR3 protein and omits DNA. The sample is made up of 56,000 or so distinct CDR3 sequences, and the top ten hold approximately 22% of it. The specimen was memory CD8+ T cells from blood. The source is a human donor in good health. Some clones in this sample may be carry-over from other donors' samples.

The chain has TRBV7-7 and TRBJ2-3; TCRdb returns TRBD1, unconfirmable since there is no DNA. Germline V gene sequence: CDR1 SSHAT, CDR2 FNYEAQ (reference sequence). The CDR3 covers 15 residues. The CDR3 reads CASSKTGTGTDTQYF.

V and J are TRBV15 and TRBJ2-1; the D call of TRBD2 rests on TCRdb alone, since no DNA is present to check it. The CDR3 is 17 amino acids. The germline gives CDR1 LNHNV, CDR2 YYDKDF (reference sequence). Here the CDR3 reads CATSSHRTSRSYNEQFF. The full variable domain, rest sourced from reference TRBV15 and TRBJ2-1, is DAMVIQNPRYQVTQFGKPVTLSCSQTLNHNVMYWYQQKSSQAPKLLFHYYDKDFNNEADTPDNFQSRRPNTSFCFLDIRSPGLGDTAMYLCATSSHRTSRSYNEQFFGPGTRLTVL.

The gene calls are TRBV4-3 and TRBJ2-7; TCRdb outputs TRBD1, but without DNA this stays unchecked. Looked up from germline, CDR1 is LGHNA and CDR2 is YSLEER. This CDR3 region has 14 residues. CDR3 in amino acids: CASSLGTGQGEQYF.

The V gene is TRBV7-6, the J gene TRBJ2-7; the TCRdb call, TRBD1, lacks DNA for checking. Germline CDR1 and CDR2: SGHVS and FNYEAQ. The CDR3 extends over 13 amino acids. The CDR3 protein is CASSPVRGLEQYF.

V is TRBV13 and J is TRBJ2-7; TCRdb names TRBD1, which stays unverified in the absence of DNA. CDR1 and CDR2 from the germline V gene are PRHDT and FYEKMQ (reference sequence). The CDR3 consists of 15 residues. This CDR3 reads CASTRGGAGTGEQYF. Together with reference TRBV13 and TRBJ2-7, the CDR3 gives the full variable domain: AAGVIQSPRHLIKEKRETATLKCYPIPRHDTVYWYQQGPGQDPQFLISFYEKMQSDKGSIPDRFSAQQFSDYHSELNMSSLELGDSALYFCASTRGGAGTGEQYFGPGTRLTVT.

The chain couples TRBV12-3 or TRBV12-4 to TRBJ2-5; TCRdb lists TRBD2, though no DNA is available to test this call. This CDR3 region has 16 residues. CDR3 protein: CASSSRLAGTQETQYF.

The genes are TRBV20-1 and TRBJ2-7; the D call of TRBD2 rests on TCRdb alone, since no DNA is present to check it. The CDR3 is 16 residues long. Germline V gene sequence: CDR1 DFQATT, CDR2 SNEGSKA (reference sequence). The CDR3 region is CSARAAWAGGSYEQYF.

The CDR3 spells CASTPGGGAQETQYF. The rearrangement links TRBV7-2 to TRBJ2-5; the D call from TCRdb, TRBD2, cannot be confirmed without DNA. Germline assignment: CDR1 SGHTA and CDR2 FQGNSA. CDR3 length equals 15 residues.

The chain couples TRBV7-2 to TRBJ2-3; absent DNA, TCRdb's TRBD1 call cannot be checked. The germline CDR1 and CDR2 sequences are SGHTA and FQGNSA. The CDR3 contains 16 residues. CDR3 sequence: CASSFPKEGPPDTQYF.

This clonotype shows up as medium-sized by frequency. This rearrangement joins TRBV20-1 to TRBJ1-1; TCRdb reports TRBD1, a call that lacks DNA to check it against. CDR1 is DFQATT, CDR2 SNEGSKA, per germline (reference sequence). The CDR3 covers 12 residues. The CDR3 loop reads CSAQDRDWWAFF.

The chain combines TRBV3-1 with TRBJ2-1; TCRdb outputs TRBD2, but without DNA this stays unchecked. The CDR3 contains 16 residues. Germline V gene lookup returns CDR1 LGHDT and CDR2 YNNKEL (reference sequence). The CDR3: CASSQETAGDPNEQFF.

The CDR3 is CSVGTVSYNEQFF. This rearrangement joins TRBV29-1 to TRBJ2-1; TCRdb's D gene call, TRBD2, goes unchecked for lack of DNA. The CDR3 covers 13 residues. The germline V gene has CDR1 SQVTM and CDR2 ANQGSEA.

CDR3 protein: CASSQFQGEETQYF. The V call is TRBV3-1, the J call TRBJ2-5; without DNA, the TCRdb call of TRBD1 cannot be checked. This CDR3 is built from 14 residues. The germline V gene encodes CDR1 LGHDT and CDR2 YNNKEL (reference sequence).

The chain links TRBV28 to TRBJ2-3; as DNA is missing, the TRBD2 call by TCRdb cannot be tested. Germline V gene lookup returns CDR1 MDHEN and CDR2 SYDVKM. The CDR3 loop spans 15 amino acids. This CDR3 is CASSLGLAGTDTQYF.

V gene TRBV7-9 combines with J gene TRBJ2-1. This CDR3 is built from 15 residues. Germline V lookup: CDR1 SEHNR, CDR2 FQNEAQ (reference sequence). The CDR3 reads CASSLDGSSYNEQFF.

The chain couples TRBV6-2 or TRBV6-3 to TRBJ1-6; the D gene TCRdb calls, TRBD1, cannot be checked with no DNA. Looked up from germline, CDR1 is MNHEY and CDR2 is SVGEGT. This CDR3 region has 14 residues. The CDR3 protein is CASSLDSSNSPLHF.

The chain joins TRBV29-1 to TRBJ2-7; TCRdb designates TRBD1, a call that cannot be tested without DNA. The CDR3 has 13 amino acids. Germline loops: CDR1 SQVTM, CDR2 ANQGSEA. This CDR3 reads CSVEGGGAFEQYF.

The chain has TRBV29-1 and TRBJ2-2; lacking DNA, the TRBD1 call made by TCRdb goes unchecked. CDR3 length: 14 residues. Germline values: CDR1 SQVTM, CDR2 ANQGSEA. The chain's CDR3 is CSVAMGDSAGELFF.

The chain combines TRBV28 with TRBJ2-1; TCRdb selects TRBD1, and the lack of DNA leaves this call unchecked. The CDR3 covers 16 residues. Germline V lookup: CDR1 MDHEN, CDR2 SYDVKM. CDR3 sequence reads: CASRLLSPGGYNEQFF. The full variable domain, completed using reference TRBV28 and TRBJ2-1, is DVKVTQSSRYLVKRTGEKVFLECVQDMDHENMFWYRQDPGLGLRLIYFSYDVKMKEKGDIPEGYSVSREKKERFSLILESASTNQTSMYLCASRLLSPGGYNEQFFGPGTRLTVL.